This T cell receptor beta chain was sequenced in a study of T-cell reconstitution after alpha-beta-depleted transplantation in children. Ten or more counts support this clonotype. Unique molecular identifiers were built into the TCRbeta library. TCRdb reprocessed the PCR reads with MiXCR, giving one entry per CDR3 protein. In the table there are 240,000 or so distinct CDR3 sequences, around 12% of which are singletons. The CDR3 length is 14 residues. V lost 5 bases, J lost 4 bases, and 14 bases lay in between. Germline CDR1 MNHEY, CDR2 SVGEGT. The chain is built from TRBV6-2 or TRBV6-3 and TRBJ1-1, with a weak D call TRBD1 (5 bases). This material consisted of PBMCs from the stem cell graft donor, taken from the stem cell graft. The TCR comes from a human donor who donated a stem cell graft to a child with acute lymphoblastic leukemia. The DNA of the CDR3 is TGTGCCAGCAGTCCGACAGTAGGGGTCACTGAAGCTTTCTTT. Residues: CASSPTVGVTEAFF.